The clone carrying this TCR beta chain was picked up many times. Its antigen remains unknown. The data derive from a study of T cells in Graves' hyperthyroidism and ophthalmopathy. RNA transcripts yielded amplified TCR beta CDR3 regions. TCR CDR3 underwent first-round RT-PCR with the HTBI primer set. TCRdb reanalysed the multiplex PCR reads using MiXCR and keeps one entry per CDR3 protein. The table includes under 350,000 distinct CDR3 sequences, roughly 15% detected once. In patients aged 18 to 65, hyperthyroidism was newly diagnosed, with duration under 2 months. On the basis of clinical symptoms, serum thyroxine and TRAb, thyroid ultrasound and orbital computed tomography, diagnoses were made. Fresh peripheral blood, about 10 ml of it, supplied the PBMCs. Study observations and caveats: Blood also carried most thyroid clonotypes expanded above 0.001.

The germline V gene has CDR1 SNHLY and CDR2 FYNNEI. The germline V and J ends were trimmed by 4 bases and 5 bases, with 12 bases remaining between them. There are 14 residues in the CDR3. This sequence was found in a middle-aged woman with Graves' hyperthyroidism. The specimen was blood. The genes are TRBV2 and TRBJ1-5; D possibly corresponds to TRBD1 (5 bases). The CDR3 region is CASSVSGGDQPQHF. CDR3 nucleotide sequence: TGTGCCAGCAGTGTATCTGGGGGGGATCAGCCCCAGCATTTT.